These 17 T cell receptor beta chains were sequenced from one sample in a study of a mutant IDH1 vaccine in newly diagnosed glioma. Profiled with immunoSEQ multiplex PCR; TCRdb holds only in-frame clones, not every one. The sample shows about 36,000 clones, about 78% of them seen only once. Time point described: baseline, week 1 (first vaccination visit). Treatment defined: pre-vaccination baseline after standard-of-care therapy. The sequencing here drew on PBMCs, taken from a glioma patient treated with radiotherapy, temozolomide or both. The receptors come from a man aged 35 to 55 with glioma. Some clones in this sample may be carry-over from other donors' samples.

This chain uses TRBV18 with TRBJ2-4; no reliable D call. This CDR3 comprises 14 residues. The germline CDR1 and CDR2 sequences are KGHSH and LQKENI. V lost 3 bases and J lost 8, with 14 bases in between. CDR3 residues: CASSPRWGGDIQYF. The CDR3 DNA reads TGTGCCAGCTCACCCCGATGGGGTGGGGACATTCAGTACTTC.

The CDR3 reads CASSLGQITDTQYF. The DNA for the CDR3 is TGCGCCAGCAGCTTGGGACAGATCACAGATACGCAGTATTTT. The rearrangement links TRBV5-1 to TRBJ2-3, with D tentatively TRBD1 (5 bases). This CDR3 comprises 14 residues. Trimming pared 0 bases from V and 2 bases from J, leaving 7 bases between. CDR1 SGHRS and CDR2 YFSETQ come from the germline V gene.

As concerns this clone: At one of its ends the junction is not consistent with the germline gene, which may arise from a read error. This chain connects TRBV5-4 to TRBJ2-2, with no clear D. This CDR3 region has 15 residues. The germline V gene encodes CDR1 SGHNT and CDR2 YYREEE (reference sequence). CDR3 sequence (DNA): TGTGCTAGCAGCCCCAGGCGACAGAACACCGGGGAGCTGTTTTTT. The encoded protein is CASSPRRQNTGELFF. Supplemented by reference TRBV5-4 and TRBJ2-2, the full variable domain reads ETGVTQSPTHLIKTRGQQVTLRCSSQSGHNTVSWYQQALGQGPQFIFQYYREEENGRGNFPPRFSGLQFPNYSSELNVNALELDDSALYLCASSPRRQNTGELFFGEGSRLTVL.

The J gene is TRBJ2-5, the V gene TRBV5-4, with TRBD2 matching 7 bases. The CDR3 runs to 17 residues. With 4 bases clipped from V and 2 bases from J, the junction kept 14 bases outside the gene matches. The germline V gene encodes CDR1 SGHNT and CDR2 YYREEE (reference sequence). The CDR3 DNA follows: TGTGCCAGCAGCCCTGAGGGTTGGCGGGGGTCTCAAGAGACCCAGTACTTC. It translates to CASSPEGWRGSQETQYF. Based on the CDR3 plus reference TRBV5-4 and TRBJ2-5, the full variable domain is ETGVTQSPTHLIKTRGQQVTLRCSSQSGHNTVSWYQQALGQGPQFIFQYYREEENGRGNFPPRFSGLQFPNYSSELNVNALELDDSALYLCASSPEGWRGSQETQYFGPGTRLLVL.

Only a few counts were recorded for this clone. J is TRBJ2-6 and V is TRBV5-4, with D maybe TRBD1 (5 bases). The germline V and J ends were trimmed by 0 bases and 1 base, with 5 bases remaining between them. Germline V gene sequence: CDR1 SGHNT, CDR2 YYREEE (reference sequence). There are 15 residues in the CDR3. The chain's CDR3 is CASSLAGSGANVLTF. The CDR3 coding sequence is TGTGCCAGCAGCTTGGCAGGGTCTGGGGCCAACGTCCTGACTTTC.

V is TRBV27 and J is TRBJ2-3; D gene unclear. From germline, CDR1 is MNHEY and CDR2 SMNVEV (reference sequence). This CDR3 is 14 amino acids long. Trimming pared 3 bases from V and 1 base from J, leaving 8 bases between. The CDR3 DNA reads TGTGCCAGCAGTTTTTACGGACGCACAGATACGCAGTATTTT. Protein: CASSFYGRTDTQYF.

The rearrangement uses TRBV5-1 and TRBJ2-2; 9 nucleotides match TRBD1. The germline V gene has CDR1 SGHRS and CDR2 YFSETQ. V shed 4 bases, J shed 4 bases, and the junction held 8 bases outside the gene matches. The CDR3 extends over 16 amino acids. The CDR3 region has the DNA TGCGCCAGCAGCAGTACAGGGGGCGTAGTCACCGGGGAGCTGTTTTTT. Its translation is CASSSTGGVVTGELFF.

V and J are TRBV5-1 and TRBJ1-3; a possible D gene is TRBD1 (5 bases). CDR1 SGHRS and CDR2 YFSETQ come from the germline V gene. The CDR3 has 16 amino acids. V dropped 0 bases and J dropped 2 bases, with 12 bases sitting between them. This chain's CDR3 is CASSLDGRAAGNTIYF. CDR3 DNA: TGCGCCAGCAGCTTGGATGGCAGGGCCGCTGGAAACACCATATATTTT.

This CDR3 reads CASSQAGTLQETQYF. The CDR3 nucleotides read TGCGCCAGCAGCCAAGCCGGGACGCTCCAAGAGACCCAGTACTTC. The rearrangement joins TRBV4-1 to TRBJ2-5; D is perhaps TRBD1 or TRBD2 (5 bases each). Trimming left V 1 base short and J 1 base short, with 10 bases between. This CDR3 comprises 15 residues. Germline V gene lookup returns CDR1 MGHRA and CDR2 YSYEKL.

The chain joins TRBV27 to TRBJ1-1, with no clear D. The V gene's germline CDR1 is MNHEY and CDR2 SMNVEV (reference sequence). The CDR3 runs 14 residues. V lost 6 bases and J lost 5, with 16 bases in between. The CDR3 DNA sequence: TGTGCCAGCAGCCAATCGACCGCAGGAACTGAAGCTTTCTTT. It encodes CASSQSTAGTEAFF.

The rearrangement uses TRBV6-6 and TRBJ2-5; D gene ambiguous. Trimming removed 5 bases at V and 7 bases at J, with 11 bases between. Germline values: CDR1 MNHNY, CDR2 SVGAGI (reference sequence). This CDR3 region has 12 residues. The CDR3 loop reads CASSGPGGTQYF. CDR3 nucleotides: TGTGCCAGCAGTGGACCGGGTGGGACCCAGTACTTC.

The chain uses TRBV30 and TRBJ1-2; D is uncertain. The germline gives CDR1 GTSNPN, CDR2 SVGIG (reference sequence). This CDR3 has 17 amino acids. Between the trimmed V and J ends, which lost 1 base and 4 bases, there was a span of 22 bases. CDR3 nucleotides: TGTGCCTGGAGTGGCCCCACCCCCGGACGGCTTGGCTATGGCTACACCTTC. Protein product: CAWSGPTPGRLGYGYTF.

V is TRBV5-1 and J is TRBJ2-7; 8 bases map to TRBD1. The length of the CDR3 is 15 residues. Germline CDR1 and CDR2: SGHRS and YFSETQ. The V and J ends lost 3 bases and 2 bases, in that order; junction bases with no gene match: 7. The CDR3 sequence: CASSSGQGKAYEQYF. The CDR3 DNA reads as TGCGCCAGCAGCTCAGGACAGGGAAAGGCCTACGAGCAGTACTTC. The full variable domain, its missing parts supplied by reference TRBV5-1 and TRBJ2-7, is KAGVTQTPRYLIKTRGQQVTLSCSPISGHRSVSWYQQTPGQGLQFLFEYFSETQRNKGNFPGRFSGRQFSNSRSEMNVSTLELGDSALYLCASSSGQGKAYEQYFGPGTRLTVT.

V usage is TRBV7-9 and J usage is TRBJ2-2; 11 nucleotides align to TRBD2. The CDR3 spans 15 residues. The V gene's germline CDR1 is SEHNR and CDR2 FQNEAQ (reference sequence). CDR3 DNA: TGTGTCCCGGATAGCGGGGGGGCTAACACCGGGGAGCTGTTTTTT. Residues: CVPDSGGANTGELFF.

The chain couples TRBV19 to TRBJ2-1; 9 bases match TRBD2. CDR3 size: 16 residues. Germline values: CDR1 LNHDA, CDR2 SQIVND (reference sequence). Trimming at V came to 7 bases and at J to 9 bases, leaving 16 bases not matched to a gene. The CDR3 DNA sequence: TGTGCCAGTACCAACTGGGCTAGCGGGGAGTTTGTTGAGCAGTTCTTC. Its translation: CASTNWASGEFVEQFF.

The genes are TRBV7-9 and TRBJ1-3; D unclear. The V gene lost 5 bases and the J gene lost 0 bases, with 11 bases spanning the gap. Germline values: CDR1 SEHNR, CDR2 FQNEAQ (reference sequence). The length of the CDR3 is 15 residues. The CDR3 region has the DNA TGTGCCAGCAGCCGCGACGGGTACTCTGGAAACACCATATATTTT. Amino acid sequence: CASSRDGYSGNTIYF.

In this sample, this clone turned up a few times. DNA for the CDR3: TGTGCCAGCAGCCGAGCGGGGTCCTCAGATACGCAGTATTTT. It is translated as CASSRAGSSDTQYF. The J gene is TRBJ2-3, the V gene TRBV5-4; TRBD2 matches at 7 bases. Germline trimming cut 4 bases from V and 4 bases from J; bases unmatched to any gene: 6. CDR1 is SGHNT and CDR2 is YYREEE in the germline V gene (reference sequence). This CDR3 is 14 amino acids long.